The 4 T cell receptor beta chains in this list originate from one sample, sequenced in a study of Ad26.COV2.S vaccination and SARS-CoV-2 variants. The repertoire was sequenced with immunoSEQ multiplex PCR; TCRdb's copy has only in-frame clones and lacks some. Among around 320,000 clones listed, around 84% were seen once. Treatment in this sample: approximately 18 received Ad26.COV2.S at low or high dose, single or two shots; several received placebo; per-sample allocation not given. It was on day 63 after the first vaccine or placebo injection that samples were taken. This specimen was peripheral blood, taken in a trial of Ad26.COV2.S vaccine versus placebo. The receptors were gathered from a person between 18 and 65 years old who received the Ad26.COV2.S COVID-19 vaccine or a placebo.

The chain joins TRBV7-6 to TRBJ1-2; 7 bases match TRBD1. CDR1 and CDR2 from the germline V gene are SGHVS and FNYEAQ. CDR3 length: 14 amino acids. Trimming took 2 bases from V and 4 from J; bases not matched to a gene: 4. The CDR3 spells CASSLHPGGYGYTF. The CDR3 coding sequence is TGTGCCAGCAGCTTACATCCAGGGGGCTATGGCTACACCTTC.

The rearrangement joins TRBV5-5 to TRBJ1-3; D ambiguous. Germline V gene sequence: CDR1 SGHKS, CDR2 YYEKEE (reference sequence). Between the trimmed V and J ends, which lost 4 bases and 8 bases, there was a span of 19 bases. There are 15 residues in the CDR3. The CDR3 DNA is TGTGCCAGCAGCCCCAGCCCCGGGAGGATAGACACCATATATTTT. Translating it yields CASSPSPGRIDTIYF.

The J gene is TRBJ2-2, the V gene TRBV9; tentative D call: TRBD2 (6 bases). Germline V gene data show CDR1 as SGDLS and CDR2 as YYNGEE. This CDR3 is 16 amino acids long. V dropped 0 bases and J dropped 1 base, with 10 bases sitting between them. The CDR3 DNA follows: TGTGCCAGCAGCGTAGCTATCGGGGGGAACACCGGGGAGCTGTTTTTT. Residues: CASSVAIGGNTGELFF.

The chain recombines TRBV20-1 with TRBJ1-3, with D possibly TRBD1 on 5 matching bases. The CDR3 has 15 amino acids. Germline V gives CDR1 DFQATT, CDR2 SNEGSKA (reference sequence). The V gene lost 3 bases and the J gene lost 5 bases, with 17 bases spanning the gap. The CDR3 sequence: CSASVPGLRRNTIYF. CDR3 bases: TGCAGTGCTAGTGTTCCGGGGCTCAGGAGAAACACCATATATTTT.